A single sample gave rise to the 8 T cell receptor beta chains below, sequenced in a study of graft-versus-host responses after intestinal transplantation. Assay: immunoSEQ multiplex PCR; the TCRdb copy retains only in-frame clones and omits some. The sample consists of roughly 10,000 clones, roughly 27% of them appearing once. Sequenced material: alloreactive CD4+ T cells from a mixed lymphocyte reaction culture, taken before intestinal transplant. This sample's subset: CFSE-low proliferating T cells sorted from approximately six-day pre-transplant mixed lymphocyte reaction (GvH or HvG direction). Every receptor here comes from a human patient who received an intestinal transplant.

The CDR3 loop reads CASSKDVRETQYF. In DNA form, the CDR3 reads TGTGCCAGCAGCAAAGATGTGCGAGAGACCCAGTACTTC. J is TRBJ2-5 and V is TRBV21-1; the table's TRBD2 call for D was not verified on the DNA. TRBV21-1 is a pseudogene. CDR3 length: 13 residues.

The chain uses TRBV7-8 and TRBJ2-7; 10 bases fit TRBD1. The length of the CDR3 is 15 residues. Germline V gene lookup returns CDR1 SGHVS and CDR2 FQNEAQ. J was trimmed by 6 bases and V by 5 bases; bases with no gene match: 10. The CDR3 DNA reads as TGTGCCAGCAGCACCTGGGACAGGGGTTTACCCGAGCAGTACTTC. This encodes CASSTWDRGLPEQYF.

By sample share, this clone is medium-sized. The J gene is TRBJ2-1, the V gene TRBV5-4; D gene ambiguous. CDR1 is SGHNT and CDR2 is YYREEE in the germline V gene (reference sequence). There are 12 residues in the CDR3. V gave up 2 bases and J gave up 8 bases, with 8 bases separating them. CDR3: CASSLWVDEQFF. As DNA, the CDR3 is TGTGCCAGCAGCTTATGGGTGGATGAGCAGTTCTTC.

The CDR3 nucleotides read TGTGCCAGCAGTTGGGGGGGGATAGAGGAAGCTTTCTTT. Encoded protein: CASSWGGIEEAFF. The rearrangement uses TRBV6-1 and TRBJ1-1; D is perhaps TRBD1 (5 bases). This CDR3 has 13 amino acids. Germline loops: CDR1 MNHNS, CDR2 SASEGT. Trimming shortened V by 5 bases and J by 8 bases, and 15 bases separated the two germline ends.

This chain connects TRBV27 to TRBJ1-2; 7 bases are shared with TRBD1. Trimming cost V 0 bases and J 4 bases; bases outside gene matches: 5. CDR3 length: 15 amino acids. CDR1 is MNHEY, CDR2 SMNVEV, per germline (reference sequence). The CDR3 DNA sequence: TGTGCCAGCAGTTTATCGCTGGACAGGACCTATGGCTACACCTTC. Protein product: CASSLSLDRTYGYTF.

This clone is medium-sized in the sample. The chain recombines TRBV2 with TRBJ2-7; TRBD1 is a possible D gene (5 bases). The germline CDR1 and CDR2 sequences are SNHLY and FYNNEI. V gave up 3 bases and J gave up 2 bases, with 20 bases separating them. The CDR3 consists of 17 residues. DNA for the CDR3: TGTGCCAGCAGTGAGGAACTCAGGGAAGATGGAACCTACGAGCAGTACTTC. This codes for CASSEELREDGTYEQYF.

The chain is built from TRBV10-3 and TRBJ1-4; unclear D gene. This CDR3 region has 14 residues. Germline V gives CDR1 ENHRY, CDR2 SYGVKD. The germline V and J ends were trimmed by 2 bases and 8 bases, with 12 bases remaining between them. The DNA for the CDR3 is TGTGCCATCAGTGAGCGTCCGGTGGGGGAAAAACTGTTTTTT. Translating gives CAISERPVGEKLFF.

This clone turned up a few times. The rearrangement uses TRBV6-5 and TRBJ1-1, with D possibly being TRBD1 (6 bases). Per the germline V gene, CDR1 is MNHEY and CDR2 is SVGAGI. Between the trimmed V and J ends, which lost 7 bases and 5 bases, there was a span of 17 bases. CDR3 length: 14 amino acids. The CDR3 DNA reads TGTGCCAGCACCTTCTTAAGGGGGGGTACTGAAGCTTTCTTT. Protein: CASTFLRGGTEAFF.